The 17 T cell receptor beta chains given below trace back to one sample, sequenced in a study of beta chain features in type 1 diabetes. The study, taken as a whole, reports: All four CD4+ subsets from Type 1 diabetes patients carried moderately but significantly shorter TCRB CDR3s.

What these receptors recognize is not known. Expressed TCRB transcripts were sequenced because the entire RNA isolate underwent reverse transcription. TCRdb's copy holds only in-frame clones and misses some; the assay was immunoSEQ multiplex PCR. The table includes a few hundred thousand clones, roughly 13% detected once. The sequenced material came from naive CD4+ T cells from blood. These receptors all stem from a young man with type 1 diabetes.

This chain connects TRBV4-3 to TRBJ2-3; D is unclear. Germline lookup yields CDR1 LGHNA and CDR2 YSLEER. This CDR3 spans 14 amino acids. V was pared by 1 base and J by 2 bases, with 7 bases between. The CDR3 DNA is TGCGCCAGCAGCCAAGTAGCCCTCACAGATACGCAGTATTTT. The encoded protein is CASSQVALTDTQYF.

This clone was seen a few times. The chain is built from TRBV9 and TRBJ1-1; 8 bases line up with TRBD1. This CDR3 has 16 residues. From germline, CDR1 is SGDLS and CDR2 YYNGEE. The J segment lost 1 base and the V segment lost 3 bases, leaving 8 bases of the junction unmatched. The CDR3 reads CASSAQGGSTNTEAFF. DNA of the CDR3: TGTGCCAGCAGCGCACAGGGGGGAAGCACGAACACTGAAGCTTTCTTT.

This clone was observed a few times. V usage is TRBV5-1 and J usage is TRBJ1-1; no firm D call. V shed 6 bases and J shed 4 bases, with 10 bases lying between them. This CDR3 is built from 12 residues. CDR1 and CDR2 (germline): SGHRS, YFSETQ. CDR3 in DNA: TGCGCCAGCAACGAAGGCGGCACTGAAGCTTTCTTT. Translation gives CASNEGGTEAFF. The full variable domain, rest sourced from reference TRBV5-1 and TRBJ1-1, is KAGVTQTPRYLIKTRGQQVTLSCSPISGHRSVSWYQQTPGQGLQFLFEYFSETQRNKGNFPGRFSGRQFSNSRSEMNVSTLELGDSALYLCASNEGGTEAFFGQGTRLTVV.

The genes are TRBV7-9 and TRBJ2-7; tentatively, D is TRBD1 (6 bases). There are 15 residues in the CDR3. Trimming removed 1 base at V and 10 bases at J, with 20 bases between. Germline V gene lookup returns CDR1 SEHNR and CDR2 FQNEAQ (reference sequence). The CDR3 sequence is CASSLVEGVLGIQYF. The CDR3 bases are TGTGCCAGCAGCTTAGTAGAGGGGGTCTTGGGAATTCAGTACTTC.

This clone came up a few times. This chain links TRBV5-1 with TRBJ2-1; 12 positions match TRBD2. With 1 base clipped from V and 7 bases from J, the junction kept 3 bases outside the gene matches. The germline V gene encodes CDR1 SGHRS and CDR2 YFSETQ. The CDR3 is made up of 15 amino acids. CDR3 in DNA: TGCGCCAGCAGCTTGCGACTAGCGGGAGAGAATGAGCAGTTCTTC. The encoded protein is CASSLRLAGENEQFF.

This clone has more than one count but fewer than ten. The chain joins TRBV13 to TRBJ2-7; the match to TRBD1 covers 8 bases. V lost 4 bases to trimming and J lost 1 base; unmatched junction nucleotides: 12. Germline CDR1 reads PRHDT; CDR2 reads FYEKMQ (reference sequence). The CDR3 sequence is 17 residues long. The CDR3 sequence is CASSSPGLTGESYEQYF. In DNA, the CDR3 is TGTGCCAGCAGCTCCCCGGGGCTGACAGGGGAATCCTACGAGCAGTACTTC.

The chain recombines TRBV7-9 with TRBJ2-1, with D possibly matching TRBD1 (6 bases). The germline gives CDR1 SEHNR, CDR2 FQNEAQ (reference sequence). Trimming stripped 2 bases from V and 3 bases from J, with 8 bases between. The CDR3 contains 14 residues. The CDR3 region is CASSLLDSYNEQFF. Here the CDR3 DNA reads TGTGCCAGCAGCTTACTGGACAGCTACAATGAGCAGTTCTTC.

The chain carries TRBV27 and TRBJ2-3; TRBD2 might be the D (5 bases). The germline CDR1 and CDR2 sequences are MNHEY and SMNVEV (reference sequence). The germline V and J ends were trimmed by 5 bases and 9 bases, with 12 bases remaining between them. The CDR3 extends over 12 amino acids. The CDR3 sequence: CASSPTTGTQYF. DNA of the CDR3: TGTGCCAGCAGTCCAACCACGGGGACGCAGTATTTT.

The chain is built from TRBV29-1 and TRBJ2-3; TRBD2 matches 12 bases. The CDR3 sequence is 14 residues long. J lost 3 bases, V lost 6 bases, and 4 bases had no gene match. CDR1 SQVTM and CDR2 ANQGSEA come from the germline V gene. The CDR3 bases are TGCAGCGTAACCGGGACTAGCGGGACAGATACGCAGTATTTT. Translation gives CSVTGTSGTDTQYF.

The rearrangement joins TRBV27 to TRBJ2-7; TRBD2 aligns across 10 bases. The CDR3 covers 15 residues. V dropped 0 bases and J dropped 4; count of bases not matched to a gene: 3. CDR1 MNHEY and CDR2 SMNVEV come from the germline V gene (reference sequence). The CDR3 protein is CASSLSGLAPYEQYF. CDR3 DNA sequence: TGTGCCAGCAGTTTATCGGGACTAGCGCCTTACGAGCAGTACTTC.

The chain carries TRBV7-2 and TRBJ2-5, with TRBD2 identical over 9 bases. The CDR3 sequence is 16 residues long. V shed 1 base and J 6 bases; nucleotides not matched to a gene: 9. The germline CDR1 and CDR2 sequences are SGHTA and FQGNSA. The CDR3 DNA reads TGTGCCAGCAGCTTAGTAGCGGGAGAGTGGGTGAAGACCCAGTACTTC. Translated, it gives CASSLVAGEWVKTQYF.

V gene TRBV5-4 combines with J gene TRBJ2-1; 10 bases fit TRBD2. The CDR3 covers 15 residues. Germline V gives CDR1 SGHNT, CDR2 YYREEE (reference sequence). The V segment lost 3 bases and the J segment 4 bases; nucleotides outside the gene matches: 4. The CDR3 reads CASSSGLAIYNEQFF. As DNA, the CDR3 is TGTGCCAGCAGCTCGGGACTAGCGATTTACAATGAGCAGTTCTTC.

This clone was found once. The gene calls are TRBV28 and TRBJ2-7; 9 bases agree with TRBD1. The CDR3 has 14 amino acids. The germline V gene encodes CDR1 MDHEN and CDR2 SYDVKM. Trimming removed 2 bases from V and 7 bases from J; junction bases left unmatched: 6. Written as DNA, the CDR3 is TGTGCCAGCAGTTTAAGGACAGGGGTTGATGAGCAGTACTTC. This encodes CASSLRTGVDEQYF.

This clone has a handful of counts. The chain carries TRBV7-2 and TRBJ2-7, with 9 bases matching TRBD2. Germline assignment: CDR1 SGHTA and CDR2 FQGNSA. The V and J ends lost 4 bases and 5 bases, in that order; junction bases with no gene match: 9. This CDR3 has 15 amino acids. This CDR3 is CASSYSPGLANEQYF. In DNA, the CDR3 is TGTGCCAGCAGCTACTCCCCGGGACTAGCAAACGAGCAGTACTTC.

The rearrangement uses TRBV18 and TRBJ2-5; D remains unclear. V was shortened by 5 bases and J by 5 bases, with 12 bases between the two germline ends. The CDR3 length is 13 residues. The germline gives CDR1 KGHSH, CDR2 LQKENI. CDR3 residues: CASSTRLEETQYF. The DNA for the CDR3 is TGTGCCAGCTCAACCAGGCTTGAGGAGACCCAGTACTTC.

This clone has only a few counts. CDR3 coding DNA: TGTGCCAGCAGTTACTCGGCCAGGGCCGACTATGGCTACACCTTC. Encoded protein: CASSYSARADYGYTF. This chain links TRBV6-5 with TRBJ1-2; weak D call: TRBD1 (5 bases). The ends were cut back, 0 bases at V and 3 bases at J, with 11 bases in the middle. Germline lookup yields CDR1 MNHEY and CDR2 SVGAGI. The CDR3 contains 15 residues.

V gene TRBV5-1 combines with J gene TRBJ2-2, with TRBD1 identical over 10 bases. V lost 6 bases and J lost 3; bases outside the gene matches: 8. The CDR3 consists of 16 residues. CDR1 is SGHRS and CDR2 is YFSETQ in the germline V gene. The CDR3 coding sequence is TGCGCCAGCACCCCCGGGACAGGGGTGTACACCGGGGAGCTGTTTTTT. This gives the protein CASTPGTGVYTGELFF.